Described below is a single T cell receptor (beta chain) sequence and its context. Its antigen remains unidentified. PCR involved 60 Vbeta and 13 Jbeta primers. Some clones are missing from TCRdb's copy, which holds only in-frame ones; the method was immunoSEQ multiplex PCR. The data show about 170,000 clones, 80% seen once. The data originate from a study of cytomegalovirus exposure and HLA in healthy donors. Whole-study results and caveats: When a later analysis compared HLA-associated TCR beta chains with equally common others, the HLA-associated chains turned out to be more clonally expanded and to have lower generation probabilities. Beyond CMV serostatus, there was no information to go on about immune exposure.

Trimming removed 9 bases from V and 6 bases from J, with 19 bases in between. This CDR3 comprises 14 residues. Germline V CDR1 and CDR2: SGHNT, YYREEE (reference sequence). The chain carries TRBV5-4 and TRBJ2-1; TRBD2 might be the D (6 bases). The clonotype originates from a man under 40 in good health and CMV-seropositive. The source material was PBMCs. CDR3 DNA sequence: TGTGCCATGGGGCTAGCGCCGATGGGCAATGAGCAGTTCTTC. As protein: CAMGLAPMGNEQFF.